One and the same sample provided the 7 T cell receptor beta chains below, sequenced in a study of human T cells and chemical hapten exposure. Time point denoted: pre-sensitization, week 0. As to treatment: therapeutic diphenylcyclopropenone sensitization with weekly scalp DPC. TCRdb passed the RACE reads through MiXCR, listing each CDR3 protein once. The sample has under 300,000 distinct CDR3 sequences; 8.6% are singletons. The input for sequencing was whole blood, taken in connection with sensitization to the hapten diphenylcyclopropenone (DPC). The receptor source for this set is a middle-aged woman with alopecia areata. Some clones in this sample may be carry-over from other donors' samples.

The table lists this clonotype with a few counts. The chain joins TRBV28 to TRBJ2-1; a possible D gene is TRBD2 (5 bases). The ends were cut back, 2 bases at V and 2 bases at J, with 7 bases in the middle. CDR1 is MDHEN, CDR2 SYDVKM, per germline. CDR3 length: 14 residues. The CDR3: CASSLQRPYNEQFF. The CDR3 nucleotides read TGTGCCAGCAGTTTACAGCGGCCCTACAATGAGCAGTTCTTC.

The chain employs TRBV29-1 and TRBJ1-1; no reliable D call. V was shortened by 2 bases and J by 0 bases, with 7 bases between the two germline ends. The CDR3 totals 13 residues. Germline CDR1 reads SQVTM; CDR2 reads ANQGSEA. The CDR3 nucleotides read TGCAGCGTTGAACGGACCTTGAACACTGAAGCTTTCTTT. It is translated as CSVERTLNTEAFF.

This clonotype was observed a few times. The rearrangement joins TRBV7-3 to TRBJ2-5; 7 bases agree with TRBD2. Germline V gene data show CDR1 as SGHTA and CDR2 as FQGTGA. The CDR3 sequence is 13 residues long. Losses at the gene ends were 5 bases for V and 5 bases for J; bases not matched to a gene: 5. CDR3 nucleotide sequence: TGTGCCAGCAGCGGGAGGGCCGGGGAGACCCAGTACTTC. Translating it yields CASSGRAGETQYF. The whole variable domain, filled in from reference TRBV7-3 and TRBJ2-5, reads GAGVSQTPSNKVTEKGKYVELRCDPISGHTALYWYRQSLGQGPEFLIYFQGTGAADDSGLPNDRFFAVRPEGSVSTLKIQRTERGDSAVYLCASSGRAGETQYFGPGTRLLVL.

The chain has TRBV28 and TRBJ2-3; D is uncertain. From germline, CDR1 is MDHEN and CDR2 SYDVKM. This CDR3 spans 15 amino acids. Trimming took 2 bases from V and 0 from J, leaving 9 bases between them. CDR3 region: CASSLPGYSTDTQYF. The CDR3 DNA follows: TGTGCCAGCAGTTTACCGGGCTATAGCACAGATACGCAGTATTTT.

This clonotype was seen many times. The chain uses TRBV16 and TRBJ1-6; no clear D gene. V was clipped by 0 bases and J by 10 bases, with 13 bases between them. The V gene's germline CDR1 is KGHSY and CDR2 FQNENV. CDR3 length: 15 amino acids. The CDR3 region has the DNA TGTGCCAGCAGCCAATCGGTACGGTCCGAATCACCCCTCCACTTT. This encodes CASSQSVRSESPLHF. Variable domain in full (rest from reference TRBV16 and TRBJ1-6): GEEVAQTPKHLVRGEGQKAKLYCAPIKGHSYVFWYQQVLKNEFKFLISFQNENVFDETGMPKERFSAKCLPNSPCSLEIQATKLEDSAVYFCASSQSVRSESPLHFGNGTRLTVT.

This clonotype turned up a few times. V gene TRBV9 combines with J gene TRBJ1-1; the D is unclear. The CDR3 has 15 residues. Germline CDR1 SGDLS, CDR2 YYNGEE. V was pared by 0 bases and J by 1 base, with 10 bases between. CDR3 sequence: CASSVVPTPNTEAFF. For the CDR3, the DNA is TGTGCCAGCAGCGTAGTCCCCACACCGAACACTGAAGCTTTCTTT.

In this sample, this clonotype turned up a few times. The gene calls are TRBV28 and TRBJ1-2, with D tentatively TRBD1 (5 bases). V lost 8 bases and J 8 bases, leaving 18 bases between the germline ends. From germline, CDR1 is MDHEN and CDR2 SYDVKM. This CDR3 has 13 residues. In DNA form, the CDR3 reads TGTGCCAGCTACCCGGGGCTAGCATCCGGCTACACCTTC. It specifies CASYPGLASGYTF.